The 9 T cell receptor beta chains listed next were all sequenced from one sample in a study of identical twins. From the 5' RACE reads, TCRdb called clonotypes with MiXCR, one entry per CDR3 protein. Of hundreds of thousands of distinct CDR3 sequences listed, roughly 8% are singletons. These same records also appear under a second study, on yellow fever vaccine responses in identical twins.

The specimen was PBMCs. These receptors all come from a young woman in good health.

This sequence joins TRBV6-1 and TRBJ1-2, with 8 nucleotides matching TRBD1. Looked up from germline, CDR1 is MNHNS and CDR2 is SASEGT. The CDR3 has 12 amino acids. J gave up 8 bases and V 2 bases, and 1 base lay outside the gene matches. The CDR3: CASSERQGGYTF. CDR3 DNA: TGTGCCAGCAGTGAACGACAGGGGGGCTACACCTTC.

The V gene is TRBV20-1, the J gene TRBJ2-1; 9 bases align to TRBD2. Germline V gene data show CDR1 as DFQATT and CDR2 as SNEGSKA (reference sequence). The CDR3 is 14 residues long. With 3 bases clipped from V and 7 bases from J, the junction kept 7 bases outside the gene matches. CDR3 loop: CSASWAGGWNEQFF. CDR3 DNA sequence: TGCAGTGCTAGTTGGGCGGGAGGGTGGAATGAGCAGTTCTTC.

The CDR3 nucleotides read TGTGCCAGTGCGAGCGGGACGAATGAGCAGTTCTTC. Protein product: CASASGTNEQFF. This chain uses TRBV2 with TRBJ2-1, with TRBD2 identical over 7 bases. The CDR3 is 12 amino acids. Germline CDR1 and CDR2: SNHLY and FYNNEI. The V and J ends lost 9 bases and 7 bases, in that order; junction bases with no gene match: 6.

The rearrangement joins TRBV14 to TRBJ2-1, with 15 nucleotides matching TRBD2. J gave up 8 bases and V 1 base, and 12 bases lay outside the gene matches. Germline V lookup: CDR1 SGHDN, CDR2 FVKESK. This CDR3 is built from 19 residues. The CDR3 DNA follows: TGTGCCAGCAGCCAAGCGGGACTAGCGGGAGGACCAGGTACCGATGAGCAGTTCTTC. Translating it yields CASSQAGLAGGPGTDEQFF.

This clonotype has just a few counts. J is TRBJ2-7 and V is TRBV12-3 or TRBV12-4, with D hard to call. The CDR3 length is 12 residues. Trimming left V 1 base short and J 7 bases short, with 8 bases between. The CDR3 reads CASSLVPVEQYF. The DNA for the CDR3 is TGTGCCAGCAGTTTAGTCCCCGTGGAGCAGTACTTC.

This chain connects TRBV6-1 to TRBJ2-1; 12 positions match TRBD2. The germline V gene encodes CDR1 MNHNS and CDR2 SASEGT. Losses at the gene ends were 8 bases for V and 8 bases for J; bases not matched to a gene: 13. The CDR3 length is 16 residues. The CDR3 protein is CASGRGLAGLRDEQFF. The CDR3 DNA follows: TGTGCCAGCGGGAGGGGACTAGCGGGTCTTCGTGATGAGCAGTTCTTC.

The V gene is TRBV19, the J gene TRBJ2-7; a weak D match, TRBD2 (6 bases). The V gene lost 3 bases and the J gene lost 3 bases, with 12 bases spanning the gap. From germline, CDR1 is LNHDA and CDR2 SQIVND (reference sequence). This CDR3 has 14 residues. DNA of the CDR3: TGTGCCAGTAGTATCGGCGGGGACGGCTACGAGCAGTACTTC. Its protein product is CASSIGGDGYEQYF.

CDR3 DNA sequence: TGTGCCAGCAGCTCTCTACGGGGTACCTACGAGCAGTACTTC. Its translation: CASSSLRGTYEQYF. The chain recombines TRBV11-2 with TRBJ2-7; a possible D gene is TRBD2 (5 bases). The germline gives CDR1 SGHAT, CDR2 FQNNGV. The CDR3 has 14 residues. V lost 4 bases and J 2 bases, leaving 12 bases between the germline ends.

This clonotype was observed a few times. The J gene is TRBJ2-1, the V gene TRBV7-6; no firm D call. CDR3 length equals 15 residues. V lost 1 base and J 2 bases, leaving 9 bases between the germline ends. CDR1 is SGHVS, CDR2 FNYEAQ, per germline. The CDR3 loop reads CASSLVLPPYNEQFF. The CDR3 nucleotides read TGTGCCAGCAGCTTAGTCTTGCCTCCCTACAATGAGCAGTTCTTC.